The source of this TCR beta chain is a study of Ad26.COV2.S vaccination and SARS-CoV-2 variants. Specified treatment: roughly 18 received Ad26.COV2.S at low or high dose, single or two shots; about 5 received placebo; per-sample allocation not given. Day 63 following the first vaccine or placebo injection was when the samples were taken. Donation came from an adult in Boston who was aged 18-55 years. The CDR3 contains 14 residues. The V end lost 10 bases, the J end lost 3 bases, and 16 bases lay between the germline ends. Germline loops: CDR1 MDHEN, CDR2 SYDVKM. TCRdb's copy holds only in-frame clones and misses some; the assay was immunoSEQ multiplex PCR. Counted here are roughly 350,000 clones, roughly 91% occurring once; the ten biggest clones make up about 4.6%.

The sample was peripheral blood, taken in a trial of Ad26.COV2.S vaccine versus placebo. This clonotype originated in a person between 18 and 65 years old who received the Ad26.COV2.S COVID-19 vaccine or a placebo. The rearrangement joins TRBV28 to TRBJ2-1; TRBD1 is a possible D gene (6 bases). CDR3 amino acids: CATGLGAIYNEQFF. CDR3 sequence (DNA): TGTGCCACCGGTTTGGGGGCTATCTACAATGAGCAGTTCTTC.